This T cell receptor (beta chain) stems from a study of OX40 agonist ivuxolimab in advanced cancers. For the wider study: Ivuxolimab, which targeted the costimulatory receptor OX40 (CD134), was an agonistic, fully human IgG2 monoclonal antibody. Of the approximately 54 dose-escalation patients, hepatocellular carcinoma was present in about 20, melanoma in around 15, renal cell carcinoma in 9 and head and neck cancer in 9. The point of sequencing TCRbeta in the periphery was to test whether ivuxolimab changed TCR sequence diversity and drove clonal T-cell expansion. Partial responses occurred in three dose-escalation patients: two with cutaneous melanoma and one with hepatocellular carcinoma. Intravenous ivuxolimab was administered to patients every 2 weeks at six dose levels: 0.01, 0.1, 0.3, 1.5, 3 and 10 mg/kg. Prior anti-PD-1, anti-PD-L1 or anti-CTLA-4 therapy was permitted, and approximately 40% of dose-escalation patients had received checkpoint inhibitors. The paper covers the monotherapy dose-escalation part of the phase I ivuxolimab trial, which included N = 52 patients. The dose-escalation cohort was about 86% male with a mean age of around 64 years, ranging from about 20 to 85.

CDR3 length: 16 amino acids, cysteine to phenylalanine. The retained sequence is limited to the CDR3, 48 bases, with the frame set at the first base. The germline V gene provides CDR1 LGHNA and CDR2 YNFKEQ. V is cut by 0 bases and J by 4 bases, and the space between the germline ends is 14 bases. What the research found in general, with its limitations: The antigen specificity of the clonally expanded peripheral T cells was not determined. Partial responders in the 0.1-3.0 mg/kg groups had among the lowest normalized peripheral clonal expansion, especially among CD8+ T cells. At doses of 0.1 to 3.0 mg/kg, clonal expansion of both CD4+ and CD8+ blood T cells was observed from baseline to week 6. On average, CD8+ T cells showed more expanded clones than CD4+ T cells after ivuxolimab. Low levels of normalized T-cell clonal expansion were also seen in some nonresponding patients.

Genomic DNA was extracted from sorted cells for sequencing of the TCRbeta CDR3 region. The immunoSEQ Assay was used to sequence the TCRbeta CDR3 regions. TCRdb carries this immuneACCESS record with in-frame sequences only. Its versions omit some clonotypes, under half of them owing to an unresolved V gene in the studies checked, with the rest unexplained. This sample holds about 79,000 clones; under 85% were observed only once. Of the sample, 3% to 4.5% is held by the ten largest clones. For this clone: The antigen it recognizes is unknown. Per-base qualities were not stored, and no clone one base away is much larger.

Patients with a history of autoimmune disease or receiving systemic immunosuppression were excluded from the trial. Peripheral blood for TCR sequencing was drawn from every dose cohort at baseline, at cycle 4 day 1 and at cycle 7 day 1. Samples came from an open-label, multicenter, first-in-human phase I dose-escalation trial of ivuxolimab. Adults with locally advanced or metastatic melanoma, renal cell, hepatocellular, or head and neck squamous cell carcinoma were enrolled in the trial. Before TCR sequencing, CD4+ T cells and CD8+ T cells were sorted from peripheral blood as separate populations. Sequenced here: CD4+ or CD8+ T cells sorted from blood, sampled in a trial of the OX40 agonist ivuxolimab. This receptor was obtained from an adult with an advanced solid tumor such as melanoma, head and neck, liver or kidney cancer. The sequence links TRBV4-2 to TRBJ2-3; the D region is possibly TRBD1 or TRBD2, each matching across 5 bases. The nucleotide sequence reads TGTGCCAGCAGCCAAGATGGTGTGGGGACCCCAGATACGCAGTATTTT. The encoded protein is CASSQDGVGTPDTQYF.